This T cell receptor beta chain was recovered during a study of response to subunit inactivated influenza vaccine. Concerning this clonotype: Its target is unknown.

V lost 2 bases and J 0 bases, leaving 8 bases between the germline ends. Germline V CDR1 and CDR2: MNHEY, SVGAGI. The CDR3 runs 14 residues. Study observations and caveats: Seasonal influenza vaccination, on each occasion, was suggested by the authors to recruit few new T cells.

Via MiXCR, TCRdb re-called the RT-PCR reads, giving one row per CDR3 protein. In the table there are fewer than 600,000 distinct CDR3 sequences, around 7.9% of which are singletons. The chain employs TRBV6-5 and TRBJ2-7; D is unresolved. Sequencing used PBMCs from blood, obtained approximately 25 months after vaccination. The source of this sequence is a man aged 45 to 70 who received an inactivated influenza vaccine. CDR3 DNA: TGTGCCAGCAGTTACAAATGGAGCTCCTACGAGCAGTACTTC. Translation gives CASSYKWSSYEQYF.